A single count supports the clone carrying this T cell receptor beta chain. Its antigen is currently unknown. This likely comes from a read error, as the CDR3 has no conserved phenylalanine or tryptophan at its end. This entry belongs to a study of cytomegalovirus exposure and HLA in healthy donors. Study background: Previous work identified roughly 120 million unique TCR beta sequences from roughly 170 million T cells.

The trim removed 0 bases at V and 5 bases at J, leaving 3 bases unmatched. This CDR3 is 14 amino acids long. Per germline, CDR1 SGHRS and CDR2 YFSETQ. General study results and limits: It was reported that TCR beta sequences correctly inferred the HLA-A and HLA-B alleles for most subjects. In a later analysis, common viral pathogens appeared linked to several of the most significant clusters.

A multiplex PCR was run with 60 Vbeta primers and 13 Jbeta primers. Generated by immunoSEQ multiplex PCR, the TCRdb table keeps only in-frame clones and is missing some. The sample has hundreds of thousands of clones, around 83% seen once. The receptor was derived from a girl aged 2-10 years in good health and CMV-seronegative. Sample: PBMCs. The V gene is TRBV5-1, the J gene TRBJ2-7; TRBD1 matches 9 bases. The CDR3, as DNA: TGCGCCAGCAGCTTGGGGACAGGGGCCCACGAGCAGTACTCC. Amino acid sequence: CASSLGTGAHEQYS.